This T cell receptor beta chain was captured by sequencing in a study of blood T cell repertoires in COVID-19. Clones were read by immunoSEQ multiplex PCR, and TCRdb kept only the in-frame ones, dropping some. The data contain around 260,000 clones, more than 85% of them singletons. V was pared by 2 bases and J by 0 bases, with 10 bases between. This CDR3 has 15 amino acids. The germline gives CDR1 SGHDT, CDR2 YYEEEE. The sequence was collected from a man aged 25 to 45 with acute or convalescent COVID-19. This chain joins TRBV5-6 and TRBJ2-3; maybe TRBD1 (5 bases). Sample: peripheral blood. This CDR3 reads CASSLVQASTDTQYF. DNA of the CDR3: TGTGCCAGCAGCTTAGTACAGGCTAGCACAGATACGCAGTATTTT.